The clone carrying this T cell receptor beta chain was seen at least ten times. Its antigen is unknown. This sample stems from a study of T cells in Graves' hyperthyroidism and ophthalmopathy. Amplification yielded TCR beta CDR3 regions, with RNA transcripts as the source. During a first-round RT-PCR of the TCR CDR3, the HTBI primer set was used. TCRdb itself ran the multiplex PCR reads through MiXCR, one entry per CDR3 protein. The table shows around 450,000 distinct CDR3 sequences, with about 15% occurring only once. Findings and caveats of the study: Through a model of 13 V-J features, ophthalmopathy was separated from stable hyperthyroidism.

The sample was blood. This sequence originates from a woman younger than 30 with Graves' hyperthyroidism.

CDR3 amino acids: CASSLALAPVGYNEQFF. CDR3 nucleotide sequence: TGTGCCAGCAGCTTAGCCCTAGCCCCGGTAGGCTACAATGAGCAGTTCTTC. The chain is built from TRBV7-2 and TRBJ2-1; D is perhaps TRBD2 (5 bases). Germline V gene sequence: CDR1 SGHTA, CDR2 FQGNSA. This CDR3 comprises 17 residues. V gave up 0 bases and J gave up 3 bases, with 15 bases separating them.